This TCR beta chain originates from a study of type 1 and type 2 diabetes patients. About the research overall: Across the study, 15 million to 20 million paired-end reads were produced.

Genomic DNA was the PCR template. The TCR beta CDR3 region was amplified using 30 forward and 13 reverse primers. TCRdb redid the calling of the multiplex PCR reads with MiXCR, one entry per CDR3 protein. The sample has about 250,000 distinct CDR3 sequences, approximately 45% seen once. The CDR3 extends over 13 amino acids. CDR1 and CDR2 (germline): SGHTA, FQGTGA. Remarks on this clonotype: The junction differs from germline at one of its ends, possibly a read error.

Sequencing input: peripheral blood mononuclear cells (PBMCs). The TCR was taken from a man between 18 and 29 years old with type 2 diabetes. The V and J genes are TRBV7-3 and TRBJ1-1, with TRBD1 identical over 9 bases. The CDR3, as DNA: TGTGCCAGCAGAGGACAGGGGAACACTGAAGCTCTCTTT. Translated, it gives CASRGQGNTEALF.